This TCR beta chain was documented in a study of control samples from healthy donors and cancer patients. Libraries were prepared by immunoSEQ multiplex PCR; TCRdb keeps only in-frame clonotypes and omits some of them. The sample lists 150,000 to 180,000 clones; approximately 94% were seen once. Trimming at V came to 6 bases and at J to 4 bases, leaving 7 bases not matched to a gene. Germline CDR1 ENHRY, CDR2 SYGVKD. The CDR3 is made up of 14 amino acids. The sample comprised blood. The sequence was obtained from a man between 40 and 49 years old in good health. The chain employs TRBV10-3 and TRBJ2-7; 9 nucleotides match TRBD1. CDR3 loop: CAIRKGQGIYEQYF. The DNA of the CDR3 is TGTGCCATCAGGAAGGGACAGGGAATATACGAGCAGTACTTC.